This TCR beta chain was sequenced in a study of cytotoxic CD8 clonotypes in ibrutinib-treated CLL (dated by TCRdb to about 2021). In the study overall: In this cohort, 15 or so patients were treatment-naive and about ten were relapsed/refractory, while fewer than 18 had unmutated IGHV. Responses were partial in around 25 patients and complete in 2; after median approximately 5.5 years follow-up, about 14 stayed in remission and some twelve progressed. The response samples were drawn at a median of approximately 12 months into treatment, with a range of roughly 6 to 36 months. Cryopreserved peripheral blood mononuclear cells were collected at three points: before therapy, at response, and at either sustained remission or disease progression. Of the 86 people in the trial, approximately 28 had longitudinal samples available. Every sample from remission and from progressive disease was obtained while the patients were still on ibrutinib. Samples averaged about 260,000 productive templates and roughly 86,000 productive rearrangements. The paper's findings and limits, for the study overall: Public clonotypes were rare and either shrank or stayed stable during treatment, and the rise in clonality at ibrutinib response reflected expansion of private clonotypes. At ibrutinib response clonality went up, during sustained remission it held steady, and at progression it dropped back toward baseline. Baseline clonality exceeded that of age-matched healthy donors and correlated strongly with circulating CD8+ T-cell counts. Lymph node repertoires were not examined, and the timing of sampling was not matched between patients in sustained remission and those whose disease progressed.

This clone was recorded once. Its antigen remains undetermined. No base qualities exist here, and no much larger clone lies one base off it. The goal of deep resolution MiSeq sequencing was a depth between 1 in 1 million and 1 in 200,000 T cells, and coverage averaged 10x per clonotype. The immunoSEQ hsTCRB Kit was used to generate the TCR beta libraries. As for how the authors treated the data: ImmunoSEQ Data Assistant and ImmunoSEQ Analyzer were used for data analysis, and V, D and J genes were assigned according to IMGT definitions. Clonality, which ranges from 0 to 1, was calculated by subtracting the normalized Shannon entropy of productive rearrangement frequencies from one. Public clonotype analysis was restricted to overrepresented clonotypes comprising at least 0.05% of each patient's repertoire. Repertoires from some 14 age-matched healthy donors in immuneACCESS were used as clonality controls. TCRdb retrieved this table from immuneACCESS and kept in-frame rearrangements only. Not all clones are present; in checked studies, unresolved V genes account for under half, and no reason is known for the remainder. For V, J and clone size, that table is used; D and trimming come from the DNA. This sample gives nearly 85,000 clones in total; roughly 77% of them show up just once. About 4.8% of the sample is taken by the ten largest.

The meaning of the sample's time point label: 12 to 13 months on ibrutinib. For TCR beta library preparation, about 2 micrograms of genomic DNA were isolated from cryopreserved PBMCs. High-throughput TCR beta sequencing was performed on longitudinal blood samples from CLL patients receiving ibrutinib monotherapy. The patients were enrolled in a single-center, open-label phase 2 trial of ibrutinib monotherapy. Trimming removed 5 bases from V and 9 bases from J; the gene matches leave 3 bases unexplained. The CDR1 and CDR2 encoded by the germline V gene (reference sequence) are SEHNR and FQNEAQ. The CDR3 spans 12 residues, from the cysteine through the phenylalanine. Just CDR3 DNA is preserved here, 36 bases in frame from base 1.

The origin of this receptor is a human donor with chronic lymphocytic leukemia. The material sequenced was PBMCs, taken after 12 months of ibrutinib treatment. The chain uses TRBV7-9 and TRBJ2-1; 8 bases in between match TRBD2. CDR3 region: CASSPTSGEQFF. In nucleotide form, the sequence is TGTGCCAGCAGCCCCACTAGCGGTGAGCAGTTCTTC.